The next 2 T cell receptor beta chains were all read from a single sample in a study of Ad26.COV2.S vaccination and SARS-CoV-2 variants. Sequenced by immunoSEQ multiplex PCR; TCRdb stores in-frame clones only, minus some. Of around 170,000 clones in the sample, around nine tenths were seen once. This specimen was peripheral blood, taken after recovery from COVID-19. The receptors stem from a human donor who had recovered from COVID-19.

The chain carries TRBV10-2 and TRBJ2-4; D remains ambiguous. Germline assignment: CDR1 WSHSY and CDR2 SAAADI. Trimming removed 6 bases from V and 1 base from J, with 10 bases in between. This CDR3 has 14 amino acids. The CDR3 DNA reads TGCGCCAGCAGACAGAGCCTGGCCAAAAACATTCAGTACTTC. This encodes CASRQSLAKNIQYF.

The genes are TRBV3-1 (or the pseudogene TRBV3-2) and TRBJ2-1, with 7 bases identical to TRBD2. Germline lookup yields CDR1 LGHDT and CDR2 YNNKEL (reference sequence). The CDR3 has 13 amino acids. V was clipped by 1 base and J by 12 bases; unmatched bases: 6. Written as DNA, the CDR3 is TGTGCCAGCAGCCAAGGTGGCAGCGGGACGCAGTTCTTC. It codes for CASSQGGSGTQFF.